The 31 T cell receptor beta chains in this list originate from one sample, sequenced in a study of T cells expressing NK-cell markers. TCRdb re-called the 5' RACE reads; one entry per CDR3 protein, DNA not given. The sample holds more than 400,000 distinct CDR3 sequences. Sequencing was carried out using blood T cells: a sorted CD56 or NKG2C T cell subset, CD4+ or CD8+ T cells, or bulk PBMC T cells (not recorded which). The receptor source for this set is a woman between 18 and 70 years old in good health.

CDR3 region: CASSQPGPHYYEQYF. The chain links TRBV4-3 to TRBJ2-7; the TCRdb call, TRBD1, lacks DNA for checking. CDR1 and CDR2 from the germline V gene are LGHNA and YSLEER. CDR3 length equals 15 residues.

The V and J genes are TRBV4-2 and TRBJ2-1; TCRdb proposes TRBD1, but this gene call is untestable without DNA. The CDR3 runs 15 residues. CDR1 and CDR2 from the germline V gene are LGHNA and YNFKEQ. The CDR3 sequence is CASSQRDRGHNEQFF.

The rearrangement joins TRBV15 to TRBJ1-4; the TCRdb D gene call, TRBD1, has no DNA to confirm it. Germline values: CDR1 LNHNV, CDR2 YYDKDF (reference sequence). The CDR3 totals 17 residues. Here the CDR3 reads CATRGTGTEATNEKLFF. Full variable domain (remainder filled in from reference TRBV15 and TRBJ1-4): DAMVIQNPRYQVTQFGKPVTLSCSQTLNHNVMYWYQQKSSQAPKLLFHYYDKDFNNEADTPDNFQSRRPNTSFCFLDIRSPGLGDTAMYLCATRGTGTEATNEKLFFGSGTQLSVL.

The chain uses TRBV20-1 and TRBJ2-7; TCRdb lists TRBD1, though no DNA is available to test this call. The length of the CDR3 is 13 residues. Germline V gene data show CDR1 as DFQATT and CDR2 as SNEGSKA (reference sequence). CDR3 residues: CSARDSGNYEQYF.

This chain's CDR3 is CASSQDWGPGNTIYF. The V gene is TRBV3-1, the J gene TRBJ1-3. In germline, CDR1 is LGHDT, CDR2 YNNKEL (reference sequence). The CDR3 spans 15 residues.

The V gene is TRBV20-1, the J gene TRBJ1-5. CDR1 is DFQATT, CDR2 SNEGSKA, per germline (reference sequence). This CDR3 comprises 13 residues. The CDR3 region is CSASGYSNQPQHF.

This rearrangement joins TRBV6-1 to TRBJ1-5. The CDR3 is 16 residues long. CDR1 is MNHNS and CDR2 is SASEGT in the germline V gene. CDR3 sequence reads: CASSTLDKAGNQPQHF.

Here the CDR3 reads CASSYMGSPYNEQFF. The V call is TRBV6-5, the J call TRBJ2-1; there is no DNA to check the TCRdb D call of TRBD1. Germline V lookup: CDR1 MNHEY, CDR2 SVGAGI. This CDR3 is built from 15 residues.

The chain's CDR3 is CAISASYGVYGYTF. This chain uses TRBV10-3 with TRBJ1-2. The CDR3 has 14 amino acids. Germline V gene lookup returns CDR1 ENHRY and CDR2 SYGVKD.

The rearrangement uses TRBV11-1 and TRBJ2-1; TCRdb returns TRBD2, unconfirmable since there is no DNA. The CDR3 loop spans 19 amino acids. The germline V gene has CDR1 SGHAT and CDR2 FQDESV (reference sequence). Here the CDR3 reads CASSPEAGLAGGSYNEQFF. The variable domain in full, completed from reference TRBV11-1 and TRBJ2-1, reads EAEVAQSPRYKITEKSQAVAFWCDPISGHATLYWYRQILGQGPELLVQFQDESVVDDSQLPKDRFSAERLKGVDSTLKIQPAELGDSAMYLCASSPEAGLAGGSYNEQFFGPGTRLTVL.

The chain carries TRBV30 and TRBJ2-7; TCRdb outputs TRBD1, but without DNA this stays unchecked. The CDR3 is made up of 14 amino acids. The germline CDR1 and CDR2 sequences are GTSNPN and SVGIG (reference sequence). CDR3 in amino acids: CAWSVGGTAGEQYF.

This rearrangement joins TRBV6-1 to TRBJ2-2; with no DNA, the TCRdb D assignment of TRBD1 cannot be verified. CDR3 length: 15 amino acids. CDR1 MNHNS and CDR2 SASEGT come from the germline V gene. This CDR3 is CASNPGTGDTGELFF.

V gene TRBV27 combines with J gene TRBJ2-2; TCRdb returns TRBD1, unconfirmable since there is no DNA. This CDR3 contains 15 residues. The germline gives CDR1 MNHEY, CDR2 SMNVEV (reference sequence). The CDR3 reads CASTADRADTGELFF.

The J gene is TRBJ1-4, the V gene TRBV7-9; the TCRdb D gene call, TRBD1, has no DNA to confirm it. The length of the CDR3 is 15 residues. Germline V gene data show CDR1 as SEHNR and CDR2 as FQNEAQ (reference sequence). The CDR3 here is CASSPWTGRREKLFF. Full variable domain (missing parts from reference TRBV7-9 and TRBJ1-4): DTGVSQNPRHKITKRGQNVTFRCDPISEHNRLYWYRQTLGQGPEFLTYFQNEAQLEKSRLLSDRFSAERPKGSFSTLEIQRTEQGDSAMYLCASSPWTGRREKLFFGSGTQLSVL.

The J gene is TRBJ2-5, the V gene TRBV20-1; the TRBD2 assignment by TCRdb is unverifiable without DNA. Germline CDR1 reads DFQATT; CDR2 reads SNEGSKA (reference sequence). This CDR3 contains 15 residues. CDR3 amino acids: CSARDPAGDGETQYF.

This chain uses TRBV4-3 with TRBJ2-1; TCRdb gives TRBD1 as the D gene, but with no DNA this cannot be confirmed. Germline CDR1 is LGHNA and CDR2 is YSLEER. The CDR3 is 15 amino acids. The CDR3 sequence is CASSGAGTTYNEQFF.

V is TRBV12-3 or TRBV12-4 and J is TRBJ2-1; without DNA, the TCRdb call of TRBD2 cannot be checked. This CDR3 region has 14 residues. CDR3 in amino acids: CASTEAGGVNEQFF.

This sequence joins TRBV30 and TRBJ2-1; TCRdb returns TRBD2, unconfirmable since there is no DNA. The CDR3 runs 15 residues. In germline, CDR1 is GTSNPN, CDR2 SVGIG (reference sequence). The CDR3 sequence is CAWSKLAGAYNEQFF.

V gene TRBV18 combines with J gene TRBJ2-5. The CDR3 is made up of 14 amino acids. Germline values: CDR1 KGHSH, CDR2 LQKENI. CDR3 region: CASSPRVLGETQYF.

The genes are TRBV29-1 and TRBJ1-2. CDR3 length equals 11 residues. CDR1 and CDR2 (germline): SQVTM, ANQGSEA. CDR3 sequence reads: CSVLTHYGYTF. The full variable domain, in which reference TRBV29-1 and TRBJ1-2 provide the parts outside the CDR3, is SAVISQKPSRDICQRGTSLTIQCQVDSQVTMMFWYRQQPGQSLTLIATANQGSEATYESGFVIDKFPISRPNLTFSTLTVSNMSPEDSSIYLCSVLTHYGYTFGSGTRLTVV.

The rearrangement links TRBV2 to TRBJ2-1. This CDR3 spans 13 amino acids. Per germline, CDR1 SNHLY and CDR2 FYNNEI. The CDR3 is CASRAPTYNEQFF.

This sequence joins TRBV6-1 and TRBJ2-7; no DNA is available, so the TRBD1 call from TCRdb remains unchecked. The CDR3 runs 14 residues. Germline V CDR1 and CDR2: MNHNS, SASEGT. This CDR3 reads CASSDTGKLREQYF.

This CDR3 reads CASSRGLAASTDTQYF. The chain joins TRBV7-2 to TRBJ2-3. Germline lookup yields CDR1 SGHTA and CDR2 FQGNSA. The CDR3 contains 16 residues.

This chain uses TRBV14 with TRBJ2-3; TCRdb's D gene call, TRBD2, goes unchecked for lack of DNA. This CDR3 spans 16 amino acids. CDR1 SGHDN and CDR2 FVKESK come from the germline V gene. The CDR3 spells CASSRLLAGSTDTQYF.

The CDR3 is CSALGTGEVNEKLFF. The V and J genes are TRBV20-1 and TRBJ1-4; TCRdb lists TRBD1, though no DNA is available to test this call. The CDR3 length is 15 residues. Germline CDR1 DFQATT, CDR2 SNEGSKA (reference sequence).

The chain recombines TRBV7-8 with TRBJ2-1; TCRdb gives TRBD2 as the D gene, but with no DNA this cannot be confirmed. Per the germline V gene, CDR1 is SGHVS and CDR2 is FQNEAQ. The CDR3 length is 18 residues. The chain's CDR3 is CASIPPGLAGGSYNEQFF.

The chain has TRBV20-1 and TRBJ2-2. The CDR3 is 11 residues long. The germline V gene has CDR1 DFQATT and CDR2 SNEGSKA (reference sequence). CDR3: CSAGLAGELFF.

J is TRBJ2-5 and V is TRBV10-3; with no DNA, the TCRdb D assignment of TRBD2 cannot be verified. The germline V gene encodes CDR1 ENHRY and CDR2 SYGVKD. This CDR3 is 12 amino acids long. The CDR3 loop reads CAIKDPKETQYF.

The CDR3 sequence is CASSSEAGRTDTQYF. The chain has TRBV5-1 and TRBJ2-3; TCRdb names TRBD2, which stays unverified in the absence of DNA. There are 15 residues in the CDR3. The germline V gene has CDR1 SGHRS and CDR2 YFSETQ.

The chain uses TRBV18 and TRBJ2-5. The CDR3 totals 14 residues. Germline V lookup: CDR1 KGHSH, CDR2 LQKENI. CDR3 loop: CASSPQEIGETQYF.

The rearrangement uses TRBV7-8 and TRBJ1-2; TCRdb names TRBD1, which stays unverified in the absence of DNA. The CDR3 spans 14 residues. Germline-derived CDR1 and CDR2 are SGHVS and FQNEAQ. This CDR3 reads CASSSQPPGGGYTF.